This T cell receptor beta chain was captured in a study of long-term antiretroviral therapy in people with HIV. Study-level results: Post-treatment diversity went higher with ART but stayed below transplant donor controls. Pre-ART-expanded clones dominated the repertoire at all time points.

Researchers ran immunoSEQ v3.0 at survey level. The method was immunoSEQ multiplex PCR; TCRdb's version includes in-frame clones alone and lacks a portion of them. The sample lists tens of thousands of clones, around 81% occurring once. For this clone: Its antigen is not known.

Treated in the United States were all of the participants with HIV. DNA was extracted from about 1-10 million thawed cryopreserved PBMC. The V gene end was trimmed by 8 bases and the J gene end by 8 bases; junction bases not matched to a gene: 19. This CDR3 has 17 amino acids. Germline values: CDR1 SNHLY, CDR2 FYNNEI. This receptor was obtained from a man aged 40-50 years with HIV. The chain carries TRBV2 and TRBJ2-1, with 9 positions matching TRBD2. The source was unsorted PBMCs, collected 1.6 years after starting antiretroviral therapy. CDR3 nucleotides: TGTGCCAGCCTAAAGGGGTCGGTTAGCGGGAGAGCGGATGAGCAGTTCTTC. It is translated as CASLKGSVSGRADEQFF.